This TCR beta chain comes out of a study of T cell repertoires in aging, cancer and after chemotherapy. Study-wide results and limits: In cancer patients, declining TCR diversity with age involved lost richness and lost evenness.

As to this clonotype: Its antigen is undetermined.

Trimming pared 2 bases from V and 5 bases from J, leaving 12 bases between. Germline-derived CDR1 and CDR2 are ENHRY and SYGVKD. The CDR3 covers 15 residues. Amplification of TCR beta used genomic DNA extracted from peripheral blood. A mixed TRB-A/B primer pool amplified rearranged TRB by multiplex touch-down PCR. TCRdb ran MiXCR on the multiplex PCR reads and lists one entry per CDR3 protein. Here the sample spans 6,000 to 9,500 distinct CDR3 sequences, more than 35% being singletons. The specimen sequenced was blood. The receptor was isolated from a human donor in good health. J is TRBJ1-4 and V is TRBV10-3; maybe TRBD1 (5 bases). The CDR3 sequence is CAISEPSGGNEKLFF. The CDR3 DNA follows: TGTGCCATCAGTGAGCCCAGCGGGGGGAATGAAAAACTGTTTTTT.